Below are 9 T cell receptor beta chains sequenced from a single sample in a study of T cell repertoires in cytomegalovirus infection. One entry per CDR3 protein results from TCRdb running MiXCR on the reads. The top ten clones hold about an eighth of a sample with about 900,000 distinct CDR3 sequences, approximately 32% of them seen once. These receptors have no identified antigens. Specimen: cultured CD8+ T cells from PBMCs, collected from culture after CMV antigen stimulation. The source is a human donor in good health (CMV status not recorded). Some clones in this sample may be carry-over from other donors' samples.

As regards this clonotype: This may be a read error, as it is one base from a much larger clone. The V gene is TRBV7-9, the J gene TRBJ1-6, with TRBD1 as a possible D gene (6 bases). The CDR3 runs to 16 residues. CDR1 is SEHNR, CDR2 FQNEAQ, per germline (reference sequence). V was shortened by 1 base and J by 9 bases, with 16 bases between the two germline ends. The CDR3: CASSLVGGYEISPLHF. The CDR3 nucleotides are TGTGCCAGCAGCTTAGTAGGGGGTTATGAGATTTCACCCCTCCACTTT.

This clonotype occurred once. The V and J genes are TRBV4-1 and TRBJ2-1; D gene unclear. Germline-derived CDR1 and CDR2 are MGHRA and YSYEKL. CDR3 length equals 14 residues. Trimming cost V 0 bases and J 7 bases, with 10 bases left between them. The CDR3 DNA is TGCGCCAGCAGCCAAGACGAAGGTAGGAATGAGCAGTTCTTC. The encoded protein is CASSQDEGRNEQFF.

This clonotype has a handful of counts. The chain recombines TRBV6-1 with TRBJ2-7, with 10 nucleotides matching TRBD2. Germline V gene data show CDR1 as MNHNS and CDR2 as SASEGT. This CDR3 has 15 amino acids. The trim removed 2 bases at V and 3 bases at J, leaving 4 bases unmatched. The CDR3 protein is CASSEWTSGFYEQYF. CDR3 DNA: TGTGCCAGCAGTGAATGGACTAGCGGATTCTACGAGCAGTACTTC.

The chain is built from TRBV6-6 and TRBJ2-5; the D gene is possibly TRBD1 (5 bases). The ends were cut back, 5 bases at V and 4 bases at J, with 17 bases in the middle. Germline V gene lookup returns CDR1 MNHNY and CDR2 SVGAGI (reference sequence). The CDR3 is made up of 15 amino acids. The CDR3 is CASSRFWADRETQYF. The CDR3 coding sequence is TGTGCCAGCAGTCGTTTCTGGGCCGACAGAGAGACCCAGTACTTC.

This clonotype has a handful of counts. This CDR3 reads CASSLHLTSLSTDTQYF. The CDR3 bases are TGCGCCAGCAGCCTTCACCTCACTAGCTTGAGTACAGATACGCAGTATTTT. The rearrangement links TRBV4-1 to TRBJ2-3, with D perhaps TRBD2 (6 bases). CDR1 and CDR2 (germline): MGHRA, YSYEKL. V was clipped by 4 bases and J by 3 bases, with 20 bases between them. The CDR3 extends over 17 amino acids.

This sequence joins TRBV12-5 and TRBJ2-5; TRBD1 matches 11 bases. This CDR3 is built from 15 residues. Germline loops: CDR1 LGHNT, CDR2 FRNRAP. V shed 7 bases, J shed 2 bases, and the junction held 6 bases outside the gene matches. CDR3 coding DNA: TGTGCTAGTGAGCCAGGGACAGGGGGGCAAGAGACCCAGTACTTC. It specifies CASEPGTGGQETQYF.

This chain links TRBV20-1 with TRBJ2-3, with TRBD1 matching 7 bases. The CDR3 sequence is 15 residues long. With V trimmed by 8 bases and J by 4 bases, 15 bases remained unmatched. Germline V CDR1 and CDR2: DFQATT, SNEGSKA (reference sequence). The CDR3 region is CSSTRQGRRSDTQYF. The CDR3 nucleotides are TGCAGTTCCACGAGACAGGGTAGGCGCTCAGATACGCAGTATTTT.

The chain is built from TRBV5-1 and TRBJ2-3; D gene unclear. CDR3 length: 14 residues. From germline, CDR1 is SGHRS and CDR2 YFSETQ. V was pared by 0 bases and J by 4 bases, with 9 bases between. This CDR3 is CASSLVGSADTQYF. CDR3 coding DNA: TGCGCCAGCAGCTTGGTGGGGTCCGCAGATACGCAGTATTTT. Together with reference TRBV5-1 and TRBJ2-3, the CDR3 gives the full variable domain: KAGVTQTPRYLIKTRGQQVTLSCSPISGHRSVSWYQQTPGQGLQFLFEYFSETQRNKGNFPGRFSGRQFSNSRSEMNVSTLELGDSALYLCASSLVGSADTQYFGPGTRLTVL.

At least ten counts were recorded for this clonotype. The chain links TRBV7-6 to TRBJ2-3; 12 bases match TRBD2. In germline, CDR1 is SGHVS, CDR2 FNYEAQ. Germline trimming cut 5 bases from V and 2 bases from J; bases unmatched to any gene: 5. The CDR3 runs 16 residues. CDR3 sequence: CASSRLAGGTTDTQYF. The CDR3 DNA is TGTGCCAGCAGCCGTCTAGCGGGGGGGACCACAGATACGCAGTATTTT.